Shown below are 18 T cell receptor beta chains from a single sample sequenced in a study of blood T cells in healthy people across ages. For the second PCR, which ran for 7 to 11 cycles, a sample-barcoded 5' primer and a J-beta primer mix were used. TCRdb re-analysed the 5' RACE reads in MiXCR, keeping a single row per CDR3 protein. The sample records around 780,000 distinct CDR3 sequences, about 61% being singletons. The sequencing input was blood. The receptors originated from a man aged 35-49 years in good health.

V and J are TRBV4-3 and TRBJ2-7; TRBD2 is a possible D gene (5 bases). The CDR3 is made up of 14 amino acids. The V gene's germline CDR1 is LGHNA and CDR2 YSLEER. V gave up 4 bases and J gave up 3 bases, with 13 bases separating them. The CDR3 DNA follows: TGCGCCAGCAGCCGGGGAGTATGGGGCTACGAGCAGTACTTC. Translation gives CASSRGVWGYEQYF.

There are a few counts of this clonotype. CDR3 in DNA: TGCAGTGCCCCCAGGGGTGTGGACTACGCGGAAGGCTACACCTTC. This codes for CSAPRGVDYAEGYTF. The V gene is TRBV20-1, the J gene TRBJ1-2, with D possibly being TRBD1 (6 bases). The germline V gene has CDR1 DFQATT and CDR2 SNEGSKA (reference sequence). The CDR3 consists of 15 residues. Trimming removed 6 bases at V and 8 bases at J, with 25 bases between.

The chain's CDR3 is CASSPPIRRGYTF. DNA for the CDR3: TGTGCCAGCAGTCCGCCTATTCGGAGGGGCTACACCTTC. This chain connects TRBV28 to TRBJ1-2, with D unresolved. The CDR3 is made up of 13 amino acids. The V end lost 5 bases, the J end lost 8 bases, and 15 bases lay between the germline ends. Per the germline V gene, CDR1 is MDHEN and CDR2 is SYDVKM.

The chain is built from TRBV11-2 and TRBJ2-3, with 11 bases that match TRBD1. The junction had 17 bases not matched to a gene; V was cut back by 3 bases and J by 0 bases. There are 21 residues in the CDR3. Germline V CDR1 and CDR2: SGHAT, FQNNGV. The CDR3 DNA reads as TGTGCCAGCAGCTTGTGGGCCGGGACAGGGGGTGTTACTACTAGCACAGATACGCAGTATTTT. Its protein is CASSLWAGTGGVTTSTDTQYF.

The genes are TRBV27 and TRBJ2-3, with a tentative D call TRBD1 (5 bases). CDR1 MNHEY and CDR2 SMNVEV come from the germline V gene (reference sequence). The V end was cut by 3 bases, the J end by 2 bases, with 12 bases between. This CDR3 comprises 15 residues. CDR3 in amino acids: CASSLWGEHTDTQYF. CDR3 coding DNA: TGTGCCAGCAGTTTGTGGGGCGAACACACAGATACGCAGTATTTT.

This clonotype was seen once. The V and J genes are TRBV7-3 and TRBJ2-7; unclear D gene. The DNA matches TRBJ2-5 better at its end, which makes the J call doubtful. There are 13 residues in the CDR3. Per germline, CDR1 SGHTA and CDR2 FQGTGA. The DNA for the CDR3 is TGTGCCAGCAGCCGGATGTCTCGGGAGACCCAGTACTTC. It encodes CASSRMSRETQYF.

V is TRBV29-1 and J is TRBJ2-6, with 10 nucleotides matching TRBD1. Germline CDR1 is SQVTM and CDR2 is ANQGSEA. The CDR3 covers 14 residues. Losses at the gene ends were 7 bases for V and 4 bases for J; bases not matched to a gene: 4. The DNA of the CDR3 is TGCAGCGCGGGACAGGGGTCGGGGGCCAACGTCCTGACTTTC. Its translation: CSAGQGSGANVLTF.

The genes are TRBV10-3 and TRBJ2-5; D is unclear. V was shortened by 10 bases and J by 2 bases, with 11 bases between the two germline ends. Germline V gene data show CDR1 as ENHRY and CDR2 as SYGVKD. This CDR3 is built from 12 residues. CDR3 in amino acids: CATQNLQETQYF. Written as DNA, the CDR3 is TGTGCCACCCAAAACTTACAAGAGACCCAGTACTTC.

This clonotype was counted a single time. V is TRBV29-1 and J is TRBJ2-7; D gene unclear. V gave up 5 bases and J gave up 2 bases, with 7 bases separating them. Per germline, CDR1 SQVTM and CDR2 ANQGSEA. The CDR3 spans 11 residues. The CDR3 reads CSVLAAYEQYF. The CDR3 bases are TGCAGCGTTCTCGCAGCCTACGAGCAGTACTTC.

CDR3 nucleotide sequence: TGTGCCAGCAGTCGCCACGGGAGTGGCACTGAAGCTTTCTTT. This translates into CASSRHGSGTEAFF. This chain joins TRBV12-3 or TRBV12-4 and TRBJ1-1; no clear D. V lost 5 bases and J 4 bases, leaving 14 bases between the germline ends. The length of the CDR3 is 14 residues.

This clonotype was seen a handful of times. V and J are TRBV3-1 and TRBJ2-1, with D possibly being TRBD1 (6 bases). Looked up from germline, CDR1 is LGHDT and CDR2 is YNNKEL (reference sequence). The V and J ends lost 5 bases and 5 bases respectively, with 10 bases between them. This CDR3 has 13 residues. The CDR3 sequence is CASSTDRNNEQFF. CDR3 in DNA: TGTGCCAGCAGCACCGACAGGAACAATGAGCAGTTCTTC.

The chain employs TRBV24-1 and TRBJ2-2, with TRBD1 as a possible D gene (6 bases). The CDR3 has 17 amino acids. The V end was cut by 3 bases, the J end by 7 bases, with 20 bases between. Germline lookup yields CDR1 KGHDR and CDR2 SFDVKD. CDR3 DNA: TGTGCCACCAGTGATGGAGCACTACAGGGCCCATACGGGGAGCTGTTTTTT. Its protein product is CATSDGALQGPYGELFF.

The chain combines TRBV11-3 with TRBJ2-3; 7 nucleotides line up with TRBD2. Germline V lookup: CDR1 SGHNT, CDR2 YENEEA. The CDR3 consists of 13 residues. J lost 6 bases, V lost 4 bases, and 4 bases had no gene match. CDR3 DNA: TGTGCCAGCAGCTGGGGTAGCGGGGATACGCAGTATTTT. Its protein is CASSWGSGDTQYF. Full variable domain (outside the CDR3, taken from reference TRBV11-3 and TRBJ2-3): EAGVVQSPRYKIIEKKQPVAFWCNPISGHNTLYWYLQNLGQGPELLIRYENEEAVDDSQLPKDRFSAERLKGVDSTLKIQPAELGDSAVYLCASSWGSGDTQYFGPGTRLTVL.

The table lists this clonotype with a count of one. Here the CDR3 DNA reads TGTGCCAGCAGCGGGACCGGGACAGGGAACAATGAGCAGTTCTTC. Translating gives CASSGTGTGNNEQFF. The chain couples TRBV5-6 to TRBJ2-1; the match to TRBD1 covers 9 bases. The J segment lost 5 bases and the V segment lost 4 bases, leaving 7 bases of the junction unmatched. Germline loops: CDR1 SGHDT, CDR2 YYEEEE. CDR3 length equals 15 residues.

This sequence joins TRBV20-1 and TRBJ2-3, with unresolved D. V lost 6 bases, J lost 7 bases, and 8 bases lay in between. There are 10 residues in the CDR3. Germline loops: CDR1 DFQATT, CDR2 SNEGSKA (reference sequence). The CDR3 region is CSAEDYTQYF. As DNA, the CDR3 is TGCAGTGCAGAGGATTATACGCAGTATTTT.

This clonotype has more than one count but fewer than ten. This chain connects TRBV7-3 to TRBJ2-3, with D tentatively TRBD1 or TRBD2 (6 bases each). The CDR3 covers 16 residues. The V and J ends lost 3 bases and 0 bases respectively, with 13 bases between them. Germline CDR1 reads SGHTA; CDR2 reads FQGTGA. CDR3 coding DNA: TGTGCCAGCAGCTTGGAGGGACAACCCAGCACAGATACGCAGTATTTT. Encoded protein: CASSLEGQPSTDTQYF. Filled out from reference TRBV7-3 and TRBJ2-3, the complete variable domain reads GAGVSQTPSNKVTEKGKYVELRCDPISGHTALYWYRQSLGQGPEFLIYFQGTGAADDSGLPNDRFFAVRPEGSVSTLKIQRTERGDSAVYLCASSLEGQPSTDTQYFGPGTRLTVL.

The chain links TRBV11-2 to TRBJ2-5; D call uncertain. Germline V CDR1 and CDR2: SGHAT, FQNNGV. Trimming took 4 bases from V and 2 from J, leaving 20 bases between them. The length of the CDR3 is 17 residues. CDR3 nucleotides: TGTGCCAGCAGCTCAACGCTGGCGGCTTGGGGACAAGAGACCCAGTACTTC. This codes for CASSSTLAAWGQETQYF. Drawing the rest from reference TRBV11-2 and TRBJ2-5, the complete variable domain is EAGVAQSPRYKIIEKRQSVAFWCNPISGHATLYWYQQILGQGPKLLIQFQNNGVVDDSQLPKDRFSAERLKGVDSTLKIQPAKLEDSAVYLCASSSTLAAWGQETQYFGPGTRLLVL.

This clonotype has only a few counts. The chain combines TRBV15 with TRBJ1-4; the match to TRBD1 covers 9 bases. The CDR3 sequence is 14 residues long. The germline V gene has CDR1 LNHNV and CDR2 YYDKDF (reference sequence). The ends lost 3 bases at V and 16 bases at J; junction bases unmatched: 12. The DNA of the CDR3 is TGTGCCACCAGCAGGGGACAGGGCATCCATACTGGGTTTTTT. The encoded protein is CATSRGQGIHTGFF.